This record concerns one T cell receptor (beta chain) sequence. Its antigen has not been determined. Base qualities are not recorded, but no much larger clone differs from it by a single base. The CDR3 covers 17 residues, taking in both the cysteine and the phenylalanine. Of all the DNA, just the CDR3 is kept, 51 bases in frame from base 1. The germline V gene specifies MDHEN as CDR1 and SYDVKM as CDR2. Germline trimming: 6 bases from V, 6 bases from J; junction bases outside gene matches: 13. The data are from a study of blood T cell repertoires in COVID-19 (dated by TCRdb to 2018 to 2020). Turning to the overall study: Collaborator samples came from the United States, Italy and Spain and covered acute and convalescent phases of COVID-19. The prospective study material was composed of cDNA or gDNA derived from T cells, B-cell-depleted T cells, or PBMCs. Subjects who had been exposed to COVID-19, were actively infected with it, or had recovered from it provided the deeply sampled blood TCRbeta repertoires that made up the dataset. The repertoires were made available in a free public database intended to serve as a resource for research on the immune response to SARS-CoV-2. The samples were drawn from the first 160 participants of the ongoing ImmuneRACE study and from 950 to 1,500 subjects provided by 6 global collaborators. Nearly every sample came with metadata listing a de-identified subject ID, COVID-19 status, age in years and sex. Where available, HLA class I and class II types were obtained from metadata supplied by the sample provider rather than from assay-based typing.

Results and caveats for the whole study, not just this receptor: The amount of clinical and demographic metadata varied by source and participant and was provided uncurated.

TCRbeta CDR3 regions were amplified from genomic DNA using the immunoSEQ Assay, a bias-controlled multiplex PCR. On the authors' methods: Nucleated cell counts per sample were estimated from amplification of reference gene primers within the assay. To quantify the absolute abundance of each unique TCRbeta CDR3 rearrangement, sequence reads were collapsed and filtered. For each sample, productive Simpson clonality was calculated as the square root of Simpson's diversity index over productive rearrangements. The immuneACCESS repertoire file appears here via TCRdb, limited to in-frame rearrangements. These files lack a portion of the clones; in checked studies, under half of the deficit traces to unresolved V genes, and the cause of the others is not known. V, J and clone size were drawn from that table, and D and trimming were deduced from the DNA. The sample yields about 370,000 clones; about 87% were counted once. Less than 11% of the sample goes to the ten largest clones.

At one collaborating source in Seattle, patients were enrolled during active infection and were followed longitudinally through the course of disease. Whole blood was collected in K2EDTA tubes by collaborating institutions according to the institutions' own protocols. Collaborator samples were shipped for TCRbeta analysis as frozen whole blood, isolated PBMCs, or DNA extracted from either sample type. The TCR sequence derives from a woman aged 25 to 45 with COVID-19, enrolled during active disease. The material sequenced was peripheral blood. The chain was built from TRBV28 and TRBJ2-3, and TRBD2 aligns with 12 junction nucleotides. The nucleotide sequence is TGTGCCAGCAGACCTTTGGGACTAGCGGGTAATTCTGATACGCAGTATTTT. It translates to CASRPLGLAGNSDTQYF.